This note documents a single T cell receptor beta chain sequence. In its sample, this clone was seen a few times. No cognate antigen has been identified for it. One base away there is no much larger clone; base qualities are not given. This entry belongs to a study of T cells in localized non-small cell lung cancer (dated by TCRdb to 2020 to 2021). For the study in its entirety: The study analyzed T cell repertoires of approximately 240 early-stage NSCLC patients, comparing tumors and uninvolved tumor-adjacent lungs. All 230 or so NSCLC patients in the cohort were treatment-naive and had localized lung tumors that were resected. A mean age of around 69 years was recorded for the NSCLC patients, of whom 129 were male and more than 95 were female. General study outcomes and caveats: Uninvolved tumor-adjacent lung showed the highest T cell clonality, higher than tumor, which suggests more focused antigenic responses in the uninvolved tumor-adjacent lung. Longer overall survival was associated with higher blood T cell density, whereas shorter survival was associated with higher adjacent-lung clonality. Because multi-region tumor sequencing was not performed, intratumor heterogeneity could not be ruled out. A median of around 57 of the top 100 tumor clones were detected in paired uninvolved adjacent lung, and 28 of these tumor clones were also found among the top 100 clones of the paired uninvolved adjacent lung. Because the study design was exploratory, TCR variables were selected using unadjusted p-values without false-discovery rate correction.

At diagnosis, tumor, uninvolved tumor-adjacent lung and peripheral blood were collected and then preserved as a mix of FFPE and fresh-frozen material. Ends trimmed: V by 3 bases, J by 2 bases; bases unmatched to a gene: 4. Its CDR3 holds 14 amino acids, cysteine through phenylalanine. Of the read, only the CDR3 DNA is kept; its 42 bases are in frame from base 1. For CDR1 and CDR2, the germline V gene lists SGDLS and YYNGEE. The immunoSEQ Assay was used to sequence TCR beta CDR3 regions from DNA. In the authors' own workflow: To compute T cell density, TCR beta template counts were normalized to usable DNA, which was estimated by amplifying housekeeping genes. Richness was estimated using the preseqR package, with extrapolation to 400,000 templates for PBMC samples and to 120,000 templates for tissue samples. Clonality was defined by subtracting Pielou's evenness from one. Differential abundance testing on productive amino-acid clonotypes, with a minimum total count of 5 and an alpha of 0.1, was used to identify tissue-enriched TCRs. The Jaccard Index and the Morisita Overlap Index were used to measure how much the repertoires overlapped between compartments. GLIPH grouped TCR beta CDR3s together with public tetramer-defined viral CDR3s, and a viral motif had to include at least three viral sequences and also show V-gene enrichment. The immuneACCESS repertoire file appears here via TCRdb, limited to in-frame rearrangements. These files lack a portion of the clones; in checked studies, under half of the deficit traces to unresolved V genes, and the cause of the others is not known. V and J calls plus clone size are reproduced from that table; the DNA served to infer D and trimming. The sample table records approximately 4,600 clones; 28% of these occur just once. The ten largest make up around 4.8% of the sample.

The sequence derives from a man aged 35-75 years with stage II lung adenocarcinoma. The sequences come from lung tumor tissue, collected before any cancer treatment. The rearranged chain carries TRBV9 and TRBJ2-5; 7 middle bases align to TRBD1. CDR3 region: CASSEDRYQETQYF. The nucleotides are TGTGCCAGCAGCGAGGACAGGTATCAAGAGACCCAGTACTTC. Reference TRBV9 and TRBJ2-5 genes cover what lies past the CDR3, so the full variable domain is DSGVTQTPKHLITATGQRVTLRCSPRSGDLSVYWYQQSLDQGLQFLIQYYNGEERAKGNILERFSAQQFPDLHSELNLSSLELGDSALYFCASSEDRYQETQYFGPGTRLLVL.